The text below deals with one T cell receptor (beta chain). This sample stems from a study of T cells in Graves' hyperthyroidism and ophthalmopathy. Amplification targeted TCR beta CDR3 regions from RNA transcripts. The primer set for the first-round RT-PCR of the TCR CDR3 was HTBI. TCRdb fed the multiplex PCR reads into MiXCR, producing one record per CDR3 protein. The repertoire holds 300,000 or so distinct CDR3 sequences, with 15% to 20% as singletons. Germline V gives CDR1 GTSNPN, CDR2 SVGIG (reference sequence). V shed 0 bases and J shed 4 bases, with 16 bases lying between them. The CDR3 consists of 15 residues.

The sample was blood. The V gene is TRBV30, the J gene TRBJ2-7, with D maybe TRBD2 (5 bases). This clonotype was sampled from a man aged 25 to 40 with Graves' hyperthyroidism. CDR3 DNA: TGTGCCTGGAGTGTACCGCGGGTAGGATCGTACGAGCAGTACTTC. It is translated as CAWSVPRVGSYEQYF.